This T cell receptor beta chain stems from a study of T cell repertoires in cytomegalovirus infection. Study-level background: It can be stated that public TCR beta signatures indicated CMV infection as well as a matching HLA type.

Regarding the study as a whole: Dominating the ex vivo response were HLA-C-restricted CMV-specific TCR beta clonotypes. Summed public TCR beta family frequency identified CMV carriers bearing the relevant HLA.

Concerning this clonotype itself: The antigen remains unidentified.

The germline V gene encodes CDR1 MNHEY and CDR2 SVGAGI. The trim removed 5 bases at V and 0 bases at J, leaving 10 bases unmatched. The CDR3 is 17 residues long. From the reads, TCRdb called clonotypes with MiXCR, one entry per CDR3 protein. This sample has approximately 500,000 distinct CDR3 sequences, with about 15% found just once. Sequenced: CD8+ T cells from PBMCs. The rearrangement uses TRBV6-5 and TRBJ1-5, with 7 bases lining up with TRBD1. This receptor was obtained from a human donor in good health (CMV status not recorded). Some clones in this sample may be carry-over from other donors' samples. The CDR3 DNA reads as TGTGCCAGCAGTCCCCTAGGAGGGGGCAATAGCAATCAGCCCCAGCATTTT. It codes for CASSPLGGGNSNQPQHF.